This T cell receptor (beta chain) was recorded in a study of shared clonotypes between healthy human individuals. Study at large: Every donor yielded three CD4 naive, three CD4 memory, two CD8 naive and one CD8 memory plate.

CDR1 and CDR2 (germline): SSHAT, FNYEAQ (reference sequence). The V end lost 5 bases, the J end lost 0 bases, and 11 bases lay between the germline ends. This CDR3 contains 15 residues. Regarding the study as a whole: Rarefaction analysis demonstrated incomplete sorted-subset sequencing notwithstanding large depth. A handful of donors had around 5.5% of their naive CD4 clonotypes in common.

It was CD45RO-negative cells, positively selected for CCR7, that made up naive CD8 cells, with terminally differentiated effector memory CD45RA+ cells excluded. An assay was performed, and its level was deep. Method: immunoSEQ multiplex PCR; TCRdb's copy keeps in-frame clones and lacks some. The table lists a few hundred thousand clones, about 95% of them singletons, with around 0.097% in the top ten. Turning to this clone: Its antigen is currently unknown.

The material sequenced was naive CD8+ T cells sorted from blood. The chain joins TRBV7-7 to TRBJ1-5, with unresolved D. This TCR derives from a young woman in good health. CDR3 in amino acids: CASSGNKDSNQPQHF. In DNA, the CDR3 is TGTGCCAGCAGCGGAAACAAGGATAGCAATCAGCCCCAGCATTTT.